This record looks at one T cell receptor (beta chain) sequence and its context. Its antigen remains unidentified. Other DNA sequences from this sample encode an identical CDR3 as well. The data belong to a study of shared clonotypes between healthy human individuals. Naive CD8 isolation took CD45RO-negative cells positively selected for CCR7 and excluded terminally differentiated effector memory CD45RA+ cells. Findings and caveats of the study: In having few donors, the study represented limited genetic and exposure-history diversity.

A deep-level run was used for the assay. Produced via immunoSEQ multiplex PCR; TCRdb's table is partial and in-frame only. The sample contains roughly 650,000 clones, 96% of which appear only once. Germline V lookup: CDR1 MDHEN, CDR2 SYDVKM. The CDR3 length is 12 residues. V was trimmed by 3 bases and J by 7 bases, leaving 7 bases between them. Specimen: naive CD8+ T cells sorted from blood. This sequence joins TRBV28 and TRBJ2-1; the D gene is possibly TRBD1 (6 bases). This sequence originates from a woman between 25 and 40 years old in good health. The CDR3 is CASSFRGNEQFF. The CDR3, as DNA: TGTGCCAGCAGTTTCAGGGGAAATGAGCAGTTCTTC.